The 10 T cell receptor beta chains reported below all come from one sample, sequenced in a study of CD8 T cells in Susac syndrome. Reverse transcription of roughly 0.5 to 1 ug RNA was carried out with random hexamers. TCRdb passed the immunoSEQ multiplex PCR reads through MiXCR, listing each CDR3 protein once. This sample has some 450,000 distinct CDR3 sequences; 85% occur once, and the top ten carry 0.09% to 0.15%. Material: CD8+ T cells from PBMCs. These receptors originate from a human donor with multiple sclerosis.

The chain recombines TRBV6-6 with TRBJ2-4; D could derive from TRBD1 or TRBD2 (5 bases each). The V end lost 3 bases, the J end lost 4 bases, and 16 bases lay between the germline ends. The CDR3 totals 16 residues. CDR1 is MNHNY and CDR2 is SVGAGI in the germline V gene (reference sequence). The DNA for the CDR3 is TGTGCCAGCAGTTATGTTCGGGACCGGCGGAAAAACATTCAGTACTTC. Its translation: CASSYVRDRRKNIQYF.

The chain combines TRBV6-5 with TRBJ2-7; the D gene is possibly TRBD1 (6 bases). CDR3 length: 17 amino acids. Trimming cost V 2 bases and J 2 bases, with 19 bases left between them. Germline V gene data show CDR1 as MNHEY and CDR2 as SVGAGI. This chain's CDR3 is CASSYPAGPEGAYEQYF. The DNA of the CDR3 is TGTGCCAGCAGTTACCCCGCCGGACCAGAGGGGGCCTACGAGCAGTACTTC.

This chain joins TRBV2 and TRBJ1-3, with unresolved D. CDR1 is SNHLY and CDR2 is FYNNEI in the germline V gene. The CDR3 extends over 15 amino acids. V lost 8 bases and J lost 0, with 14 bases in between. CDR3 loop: CASLNTGPSGNTIYF. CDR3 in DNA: TGTGCCAGCTTAAACACCGGCCCCTCTGGAAACACCATATATTTT. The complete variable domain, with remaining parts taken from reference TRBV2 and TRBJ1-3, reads EPEVTQTPSHQVTQMGQEVILRCVPISNHLYFYWYRQILGQKVEFLVSFYNNEISEKSEIFDDQFSVERPDGSNFTLKIRSTKLEDSAMYFCASLNTGPSGNTIYFGEGSWLTVV.

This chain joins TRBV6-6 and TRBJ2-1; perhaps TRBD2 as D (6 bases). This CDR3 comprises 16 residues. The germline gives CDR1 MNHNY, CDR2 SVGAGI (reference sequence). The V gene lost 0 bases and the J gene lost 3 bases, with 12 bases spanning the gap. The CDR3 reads CASSYSRAEGYNEQFF. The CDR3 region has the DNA TGTGCCAGCAGTTACTCGAGGGCGGAGGGCTACAATGAGCAGTTCTTC.

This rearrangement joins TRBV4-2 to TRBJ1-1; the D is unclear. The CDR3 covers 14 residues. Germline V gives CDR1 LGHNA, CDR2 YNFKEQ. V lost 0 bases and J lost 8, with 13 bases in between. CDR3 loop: CASSQDDPGLEAFF. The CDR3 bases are TGTGCCAGCAGCCAAGATGACCCCGGGTTAGAAGCTTTCTTT.

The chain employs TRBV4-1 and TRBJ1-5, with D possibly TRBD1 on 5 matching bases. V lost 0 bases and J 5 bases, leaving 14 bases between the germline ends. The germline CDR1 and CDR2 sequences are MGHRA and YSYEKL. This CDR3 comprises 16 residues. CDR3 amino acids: CASSQDGTLLDQPQHF. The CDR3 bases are TGCGCCAGCAGCCAAGACGGGACTCTTTTGGATCAGCCCCAGCATTTT.

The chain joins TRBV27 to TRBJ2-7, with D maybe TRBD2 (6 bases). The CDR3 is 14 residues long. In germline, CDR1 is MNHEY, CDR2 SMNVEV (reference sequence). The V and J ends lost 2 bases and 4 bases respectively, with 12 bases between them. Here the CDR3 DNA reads TGTGCCAGCAGTTTAGGAGGGAGATTTTACGAGCAGTACTTC. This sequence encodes CASSLGGRFYEQYF.

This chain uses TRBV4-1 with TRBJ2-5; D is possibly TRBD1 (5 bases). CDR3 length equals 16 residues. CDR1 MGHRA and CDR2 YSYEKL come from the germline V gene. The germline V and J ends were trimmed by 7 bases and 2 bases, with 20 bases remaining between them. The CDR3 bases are TGCGCCAGCACCCCCCTACAAGGACATAGTCAAGAGACCCAGTACTTC. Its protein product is CASTPLQGHSQETQYF.

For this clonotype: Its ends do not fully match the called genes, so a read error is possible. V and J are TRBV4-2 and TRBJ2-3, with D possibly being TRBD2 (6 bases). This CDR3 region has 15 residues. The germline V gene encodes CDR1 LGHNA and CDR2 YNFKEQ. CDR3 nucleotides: TGTGCCAGCAGTCAAGGGCCTAGCGGCACAGATACGCAGTATTTT. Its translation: CASSQGPSGTDTQYF.

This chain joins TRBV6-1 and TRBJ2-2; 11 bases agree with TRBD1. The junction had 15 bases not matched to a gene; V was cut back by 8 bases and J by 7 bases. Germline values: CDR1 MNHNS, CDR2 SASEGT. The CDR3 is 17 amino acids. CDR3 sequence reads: CASSVPYGTGGIGELFF. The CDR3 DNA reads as TGTGCCAGCTCTGTACCGTACGGGACAGGGGGAATCGGGGAGCTGTTTTTT.